Detailed here is one TCR beta chain. This entry comes from a study of shared clonotypes between healthy human individuals. Study-level background: Researchers assigned three CD4 naive, three CD4 memory, two CD8 naive and one CD8 memory plate to each donor.

CDR1 and CDR2 (germline): ENHRY, SYGVKD. V lost 6 bases and J lost 10, with 13 bases in between. CDR3 length equals 13 residues. Sequenced by immunoSEQ multiplex PCR; TCRdb stores in-frame clones only, minus some. The sample has millions of clones; approximately 90% are singletons. The receptor was derived from a man between 18 and 35 years old in good health. The chain links TRBV10-3 to TRBJ1-6, with a possible D match to TRBD1 (6 bases). Source material: naive CD4+ T cells sorted from blood. Sample subset: CD45RA+ positively selected. CDR3 nucleotides: TGTGCCATCAGACAGGGTGTCGAATCACCCCTCCACTTT. This encodes CAIRQGVESPLHF.